This TCR beta chain was recovered during a study of glioma-infiltrating T cells. TCR alpha and beta CDR3 regions were amplified from RNA using iRepertoire nested multiplex PCR. Using its own MiXCR run on the multiplex PCR reads, TCRdb lists one record per CDR3 protein. The sample includes roughly 350,000 distinct CDR3 sequences, roughly two fifths of them seen just once. The CDR3 contains 12 residues. Trimming stripped 7 bases from V and 0 bases from J, with 10 bases between. The V gene's germline CDR1 is DFQATT and CDR2 SNEGSKA (reference sequence). Many counts were recorded for this clonotype. This chain connects TRBV20-1 to TRBJ2-7; D is perhaps TRBD1 (5 bases). The source is a human donor with low-grade glioma or glioblastoma, undergoing nonglioma brain surgery, or in good health (not recorded which). Sequenced sample: glioma tissue, nonneoplastic brain tissue, or PBMCs (not recorded which). The DNA for the CDR3 is TGCAGTGGGACACTTAGCTCCTACGAGCAGTACTTC. Encoded protein: CSGTLSSYEQYF.